What follows is one T cell receptor beta chain and its context. Its matching antigen is unknown. The sample originates from a study of T cells after yellow fever vaccination. Study conclusions and caveats: It was a small share of clonotypes that appeared in both CD4 and CD8 compartments. At under 98% for CD4 and approximately 89% for CD8, most primary-vaccination clones showed up again after the booster. Within FACS-sorted repertoires, abundant clonotypes contaminating from the bulk population could be present.

Template switching with 5'RACE generated the TCR cDNA and added a universal primer site and UMIs. TCRdb reprocessed the 5' RACE reads with MiXCR, giving one entry per CDR3 protein. This sample has about 240,000 distinct CDR3 sequences; 6.9% occur once, and the top ten carry about 0.9%. This TCR was sampled from a man in his thirties or forties who received the YFV17D yellow fever vaccine. The source material was CD4+ T cells sorted from PBMCs, sampled 15 days after the yellow fever booster vaccination.

The chain's CDR3 is CASSATAQLVYSEQFF. CDR3 DNA: TGTGCCAGCAGCGCCACAGCCCAGTTAGTCTATAGTGAGCAGTTCTTC. This chain uses TRBV9 with TRBJ2-1; no clear D gene. CDR1 SGDLS and CDR2 YYNGEE come from the germline V gene. The V and J ends lost 3 bases and 9 bases respectively, with 22 bases between them. The CDR3 runs 16 residues.